Given below is one T cell receptor beta chain in context. Its ends do not fully match the called genes, so a read error is possible. Profiling that covered TCR beta VDJ and CDR3 relied on genomic DNA as its template. Each CDR3 protein gets one entry after TCRdb re-called the reads with MiXCR. This sample yields 150,000 to 200,000 distinct CDR3 sequences, of which around 48% are seen a single time; more than 0.95% belongs to the top ten. CDR1 and CDR2 (germline): GTSNPN, SVGIG (reference sequence). There are 16 residues in the CDR3. The record originates from a study of CD8+CD57+ T cells in acquired aplastic anemia. CD8+CD57+ cell expansion had been shown by flow cytometry in patients chosen for sequencing. Every one of the patients had aplastic anemia (severe, acquired).

The sequence came from a human donor with aplastic anemia. Sequencing was performed on sorted CD4+, CD8+, or CD8+CD57+ T cells (not recorded which) from PBMCs. V and J are TRBV30 and TRBJ1-6; D gene ambiguous. The DNA of the CDR3 is TGTGCCTGGAGTGGGGCCCAAGCCTTATATAATTCACTCCTCCACTTT. Amino acid sequence: CAWSGAQALYNSLLHF. Using reference TRBV30 and TRBJ1-6 for the parts outside the CDR3, the full variable domain is SQTIHQWPATLVQPVGSPLSLECTVEGTSNPNLYWYRQAAGRGLQLLFYSVGIGQISSEVPQNLSASRPQDRQFILSSKKLLLSDSGFYLCAWSGAQALYNSLLHFGNGTRLTVT.